A selection of T cell receptor beta chains follows, all from one sample in a study of blood T cell repertoires in COVID-19. This table comes from immunoSEQ multiplex PCR, and its TCRdb copy is limited to in-frame clones, with some not included. The data show 210,000 or so clones, over 75% seen once. The sequencing input was peripheral blood. The receptors shown here come from a woman between 40 and 55 years old who had recovered from COVID-19. Each CDR3 is given with its conserved first and last residue. A D gene is named only where the DNA matches it firmly. The size field is filled for only some rows; it gives once, few, many or a size class.

J gene,CDR3 length,D gene,V gene,clone size,CDR3 protein,CDR3 DNA
TRBJ1-1,13,TRBD1,TRBV2,-,CASIFQGDTEAFF,TGTGCCAGTATATTTCAGGGGGACACTGAAGCTTTCTTT
TRBJ1-3,16,TRBD1,TRBV5-1,-,CASSLVGTDSGNTIYF,TGCGCCAGCAGCTTGGTAGGGACAGACTCTGGAAACACCATATATTTT
TRBJ2-7,14,-,TRBV6-6,-,CASLRDVGPYEQYF,TGTGCCAGCCTGCGGGACGTAGGACCCTACGAGCAGTACTTC
TRBJ1-2,13,-,TRBV29-1,once,CSSRTEGNYGYTF,TGCAGCTCTCGGACAGAGGGTAACTATGGCTACACCTTC
TRBJ2-5,15,-,TRBV9,-,CASSEGPEPQETQYF,TGTGCCAGCAGCGAGGGGCCGGAACCTCAAGAGACCCAGTACTTC
TRBJ2-3,16,TRBD2,TRBV5-6,-,CASSLWNSGLADTQYF,TGTGCCAGCAGCTTGTGGAACTCGGGACTAGCAGATACGCAGTATTTT
TRBJ1-4,18,TRBD1,TRBV3-1/TRBV3-2,once,CASSRKGAGQGYNEKLFF,TGTGCCAGCAGCCGAAAGGGCGCAGGACAGGGGTATAATGAAAAACTGTTTTTT
TRBJ2-7,14,-,TRBV19,once,CASSIFWQGGEQYF,TGTGCCAGTAGTATATTCTGGCAGGGCGGAGAGCAGTACTTC
TRBJ2-7,11,-,TRBV5-5,few,CASSLNNEQYF,TGTGCCAGCAGCTTGAATAACGAGCAGTACTTC
TRBJ2-2,13,-,TRBV25-1,-,CASKDTNTGELFF,TGTGCCAGCAAGGACACGAACACCGGGGAGCTGTTTTTT
TRBJ2-2,14,-,TRBV29-1,-,CSVNLSGEGGELFF,TGCAGCGTTAACCTTAGCGGCGAAGGCGGGGAGCTGTTTTTT
TRBJ2-5,13,-,TRBV7-2,-,CASSFAGSETQYF,TGTGCCAGCAGCTTCGCGGGGTCCGAGACCCAGTACTTC